The subject of this entry is one TCR beta chain. V gave up 1 base and J gave up 2 bases, with 3 bases separating them. Germline V gene sequence: CDR1 SEHNR, CDR2 FQNEAQ (reference sequence). There are 12 residues in the CDR3. These data belong to a study of control samples from healthy donors and cancer patients. Clones were read by immunoSEQ multiplex PCR, and TCRdb kept only the in-frame ones, dropping some. The sample carries roughly 88,000 clones, approximately 93% recorded once. This sequence originates from a man in his late teens or twenties in good health. Sequencing was carried out using blood. The genes are TRBV7-9 and TRBJ2-7; D not certain. The CDR3 nucleotides are TGTGCCAGCAGCTTAGTCCCCTACGAGCAGTACTTC. It codes for CASSLVPYEQYF. The full variable domain, with the rest looked up from reference TRBV7-9 and TRBJ2-7, is DTGVSQNPRHKITKRGQNVTFRCDPISEHNRLYWYRQTLGQGPEFLTYFQNEAQLEKSRLLSDRFSAERPKGSFSTLEIQRTEQGDSAMYLCASSLVPYEQYFGPGTRLTVT.